This TCR beta chain was documented in a study of blood T cell repertoires in COVID-19. Study overall: Sites in the United States, Italy and Spain provided acute and convalescent COVID-19 samples. The analysed material was cDNA or gDNA that came from T cells, B-cell-depleted T cells, or PBMCs.

This clone has just one count. Original handling: Estimates of nucleated cell counts were drawn from the amplification of reference gene primers. Profiling relied on immunoSEQ multiplex PCR, and the TCRdb table lists in-frame clones only, not all of them. V and J calls plus clone size are reproduced from that table; the DNA served to infer D and trimming. The sample includes roughly 100,000 clones, roughly nine tenths of them seen just once. Germline V lookup: CDR1 SGHAT, CDR2 FQDESV (reference sequence). The CDR3 length is 15 residues. The V and J ends lost 3 bases and 7 bases, in that order; junction bases with no gene match: 7.

The receptor's source is a man in his fifties or sixties with acute or convalescent COVID-19. The V and J genes are TRBV11-1 and TRBJ1-4, with TRBD1 matching 8 bases. The sample consisted of peripheral blood. The CDR3: CASSLSTGAAEKLFF. CDR3 bases: TGTGCCAGCAGCTTGTCGACAGGGGCCGCTGAAAAACTGTTTTTT.